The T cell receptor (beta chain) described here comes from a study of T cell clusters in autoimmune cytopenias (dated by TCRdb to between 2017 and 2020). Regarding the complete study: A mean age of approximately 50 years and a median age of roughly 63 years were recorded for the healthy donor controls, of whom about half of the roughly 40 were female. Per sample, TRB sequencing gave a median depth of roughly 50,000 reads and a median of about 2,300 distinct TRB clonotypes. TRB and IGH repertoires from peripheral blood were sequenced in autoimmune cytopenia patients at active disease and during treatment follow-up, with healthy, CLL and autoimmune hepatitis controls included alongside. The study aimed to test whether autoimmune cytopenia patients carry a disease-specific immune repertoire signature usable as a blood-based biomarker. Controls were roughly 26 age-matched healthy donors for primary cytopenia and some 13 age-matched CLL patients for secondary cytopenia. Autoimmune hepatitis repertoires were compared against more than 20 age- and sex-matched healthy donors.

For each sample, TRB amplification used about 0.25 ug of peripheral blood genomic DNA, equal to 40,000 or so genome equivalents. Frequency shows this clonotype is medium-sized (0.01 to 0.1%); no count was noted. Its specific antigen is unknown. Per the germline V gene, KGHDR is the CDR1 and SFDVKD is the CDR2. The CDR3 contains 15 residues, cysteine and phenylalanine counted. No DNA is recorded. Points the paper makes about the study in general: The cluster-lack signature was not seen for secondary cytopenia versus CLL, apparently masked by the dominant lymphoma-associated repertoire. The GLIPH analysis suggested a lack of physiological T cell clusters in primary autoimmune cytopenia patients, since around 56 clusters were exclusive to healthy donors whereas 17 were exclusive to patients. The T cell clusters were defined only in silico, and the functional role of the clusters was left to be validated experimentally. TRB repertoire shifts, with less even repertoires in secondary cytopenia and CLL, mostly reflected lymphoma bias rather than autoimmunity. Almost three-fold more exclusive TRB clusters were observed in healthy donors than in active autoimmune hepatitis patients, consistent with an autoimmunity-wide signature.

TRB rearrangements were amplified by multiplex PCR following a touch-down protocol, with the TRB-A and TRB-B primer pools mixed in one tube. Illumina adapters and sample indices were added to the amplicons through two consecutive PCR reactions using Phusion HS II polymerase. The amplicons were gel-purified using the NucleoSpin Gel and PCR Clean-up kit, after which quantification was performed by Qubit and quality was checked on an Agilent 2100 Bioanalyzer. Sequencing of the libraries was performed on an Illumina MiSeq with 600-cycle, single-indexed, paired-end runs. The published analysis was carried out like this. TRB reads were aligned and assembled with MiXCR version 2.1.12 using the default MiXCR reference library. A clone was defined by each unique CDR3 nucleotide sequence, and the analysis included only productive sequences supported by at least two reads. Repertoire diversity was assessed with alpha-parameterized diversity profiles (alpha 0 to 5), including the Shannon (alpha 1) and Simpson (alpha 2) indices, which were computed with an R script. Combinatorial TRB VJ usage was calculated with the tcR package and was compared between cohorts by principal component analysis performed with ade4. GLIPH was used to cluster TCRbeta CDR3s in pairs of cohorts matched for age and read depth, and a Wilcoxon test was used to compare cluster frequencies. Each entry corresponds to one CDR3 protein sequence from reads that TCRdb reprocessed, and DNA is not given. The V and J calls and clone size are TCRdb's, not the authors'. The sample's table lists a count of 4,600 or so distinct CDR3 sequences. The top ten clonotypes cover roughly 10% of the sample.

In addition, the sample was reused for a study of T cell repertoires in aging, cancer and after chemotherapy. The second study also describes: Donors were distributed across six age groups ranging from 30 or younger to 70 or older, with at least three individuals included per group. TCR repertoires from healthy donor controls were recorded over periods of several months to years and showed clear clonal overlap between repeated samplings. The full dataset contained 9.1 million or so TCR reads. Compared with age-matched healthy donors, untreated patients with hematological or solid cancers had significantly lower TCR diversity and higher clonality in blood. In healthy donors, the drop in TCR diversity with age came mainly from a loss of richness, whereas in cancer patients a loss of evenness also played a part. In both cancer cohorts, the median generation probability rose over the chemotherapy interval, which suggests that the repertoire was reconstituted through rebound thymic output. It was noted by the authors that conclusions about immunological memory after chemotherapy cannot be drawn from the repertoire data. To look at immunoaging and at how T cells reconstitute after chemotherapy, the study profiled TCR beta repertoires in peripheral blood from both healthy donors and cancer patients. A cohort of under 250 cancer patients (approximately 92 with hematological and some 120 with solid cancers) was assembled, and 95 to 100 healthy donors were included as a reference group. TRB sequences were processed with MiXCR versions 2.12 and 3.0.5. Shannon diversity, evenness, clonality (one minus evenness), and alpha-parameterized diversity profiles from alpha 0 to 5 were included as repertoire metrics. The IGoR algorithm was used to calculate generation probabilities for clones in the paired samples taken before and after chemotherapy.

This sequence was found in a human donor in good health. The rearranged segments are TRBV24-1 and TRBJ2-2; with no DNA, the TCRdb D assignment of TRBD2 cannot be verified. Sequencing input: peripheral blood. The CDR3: CATGPQGRDTGELFF.